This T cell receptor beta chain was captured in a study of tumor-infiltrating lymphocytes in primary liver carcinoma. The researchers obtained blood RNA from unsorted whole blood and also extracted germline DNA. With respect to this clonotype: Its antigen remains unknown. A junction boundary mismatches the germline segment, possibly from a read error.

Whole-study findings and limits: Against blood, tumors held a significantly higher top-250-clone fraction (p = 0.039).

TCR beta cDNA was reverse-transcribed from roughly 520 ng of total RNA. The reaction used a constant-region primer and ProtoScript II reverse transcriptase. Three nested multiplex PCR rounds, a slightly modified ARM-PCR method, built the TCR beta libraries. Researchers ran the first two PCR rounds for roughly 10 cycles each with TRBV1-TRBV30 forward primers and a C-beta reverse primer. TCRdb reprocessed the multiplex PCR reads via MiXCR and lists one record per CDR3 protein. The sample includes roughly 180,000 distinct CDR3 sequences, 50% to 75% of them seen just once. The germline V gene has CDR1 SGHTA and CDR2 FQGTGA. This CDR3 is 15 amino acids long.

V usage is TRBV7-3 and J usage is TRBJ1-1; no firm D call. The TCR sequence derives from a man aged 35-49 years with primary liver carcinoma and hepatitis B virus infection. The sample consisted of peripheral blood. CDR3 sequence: CANSLMELPNTEAFF. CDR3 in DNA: TGTGCCAACAGCTTAATGGAGTTGCCGAACACTGAAGCTTTCTTT. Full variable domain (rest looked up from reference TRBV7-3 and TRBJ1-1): GAGVSQTPSNKVTEKGKYVELRCDPISGHTALYWYRQSLGQGPEFLIYFQGTGAADDSGLPNDRFFAVRPEGSVSTLKIQRTERGDSAVYLCANSLMELPNTEAFFGQGTRLTVV.